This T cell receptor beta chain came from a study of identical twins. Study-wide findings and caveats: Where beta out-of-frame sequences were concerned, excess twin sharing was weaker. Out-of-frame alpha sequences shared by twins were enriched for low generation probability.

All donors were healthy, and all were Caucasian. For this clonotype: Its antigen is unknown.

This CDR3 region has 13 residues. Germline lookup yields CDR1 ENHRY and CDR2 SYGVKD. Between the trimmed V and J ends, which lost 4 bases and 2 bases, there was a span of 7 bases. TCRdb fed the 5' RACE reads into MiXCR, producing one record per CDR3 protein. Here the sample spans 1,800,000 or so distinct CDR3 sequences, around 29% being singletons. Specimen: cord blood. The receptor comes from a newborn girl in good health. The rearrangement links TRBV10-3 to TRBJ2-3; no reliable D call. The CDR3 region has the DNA TGTGCCATCAGTGTCTACATCACAGATACGCAGTATTTT. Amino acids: CAISVYITDTQYF.